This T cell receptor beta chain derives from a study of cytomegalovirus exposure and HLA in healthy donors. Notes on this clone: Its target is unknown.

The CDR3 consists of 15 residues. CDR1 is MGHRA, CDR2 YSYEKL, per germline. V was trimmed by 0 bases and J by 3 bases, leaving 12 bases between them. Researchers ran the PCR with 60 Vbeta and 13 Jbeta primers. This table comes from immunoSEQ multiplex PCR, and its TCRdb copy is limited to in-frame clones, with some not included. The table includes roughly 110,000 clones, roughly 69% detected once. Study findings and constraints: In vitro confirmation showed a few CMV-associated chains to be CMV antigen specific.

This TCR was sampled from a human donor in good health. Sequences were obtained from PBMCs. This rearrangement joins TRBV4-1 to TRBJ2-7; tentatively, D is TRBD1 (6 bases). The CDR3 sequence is CASSQEGGMGYEQYF. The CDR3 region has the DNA TGCGCCAGCAGCCAAGAAGGGGGTATGGGCTACGAGCAGTACTTC.